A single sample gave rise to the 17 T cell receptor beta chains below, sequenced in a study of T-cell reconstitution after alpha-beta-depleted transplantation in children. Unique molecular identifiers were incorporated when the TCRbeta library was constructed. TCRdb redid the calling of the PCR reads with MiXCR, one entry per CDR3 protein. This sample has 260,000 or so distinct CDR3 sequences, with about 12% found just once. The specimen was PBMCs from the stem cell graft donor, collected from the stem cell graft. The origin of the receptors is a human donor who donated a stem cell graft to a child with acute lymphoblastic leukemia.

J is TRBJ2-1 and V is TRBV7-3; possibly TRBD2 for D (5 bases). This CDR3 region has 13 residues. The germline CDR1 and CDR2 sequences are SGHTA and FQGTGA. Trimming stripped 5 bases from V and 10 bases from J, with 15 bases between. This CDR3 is CASSPGRELEQFF. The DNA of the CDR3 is TGTGCCAGCAGCCCTGGAAGGGAGCTAGAGCAGTTCTTC.

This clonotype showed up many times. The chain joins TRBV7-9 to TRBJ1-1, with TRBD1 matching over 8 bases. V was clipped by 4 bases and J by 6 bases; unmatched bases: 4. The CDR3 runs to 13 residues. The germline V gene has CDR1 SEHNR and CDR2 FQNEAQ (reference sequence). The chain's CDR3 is CASSSPTGAEAFF. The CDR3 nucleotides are TGTGCCAGCAGCTCTCCGACAGGGGCTGAAGCTTTCTTT.

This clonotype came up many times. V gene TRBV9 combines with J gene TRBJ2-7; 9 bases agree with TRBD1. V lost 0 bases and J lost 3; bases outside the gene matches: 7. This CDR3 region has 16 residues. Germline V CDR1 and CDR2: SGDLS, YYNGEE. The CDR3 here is CASSVGGTGTLYEQYF. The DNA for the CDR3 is TGTGCCAGCAGCGTAGGAGGGACAGGGACCCTCTACGAGCAGTACTTC.

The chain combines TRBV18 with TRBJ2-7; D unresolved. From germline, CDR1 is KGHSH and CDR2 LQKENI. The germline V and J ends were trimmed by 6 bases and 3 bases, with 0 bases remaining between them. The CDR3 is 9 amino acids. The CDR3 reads CASSYEQYF. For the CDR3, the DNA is TGTGCCAGCTCCTACGAGCAGTACTTC.

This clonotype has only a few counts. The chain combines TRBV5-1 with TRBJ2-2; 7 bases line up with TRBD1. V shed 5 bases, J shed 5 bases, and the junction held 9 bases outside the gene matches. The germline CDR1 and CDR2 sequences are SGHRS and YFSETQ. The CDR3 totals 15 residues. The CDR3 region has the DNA TGCGCCAGCAGAGATGACAGGGTCGGGACCGGGGAGCTGTTTTTT. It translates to CASRDDRVGTGELFF.

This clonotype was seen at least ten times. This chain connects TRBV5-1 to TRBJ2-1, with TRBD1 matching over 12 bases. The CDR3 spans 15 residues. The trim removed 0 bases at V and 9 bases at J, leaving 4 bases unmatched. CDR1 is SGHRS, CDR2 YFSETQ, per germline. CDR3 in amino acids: CASSLEGTGGSEQFF. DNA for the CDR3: TGCGCCAGCAGCTTGGAGGGGACAGGGGGCAGTGAGCAGTTCTTC.

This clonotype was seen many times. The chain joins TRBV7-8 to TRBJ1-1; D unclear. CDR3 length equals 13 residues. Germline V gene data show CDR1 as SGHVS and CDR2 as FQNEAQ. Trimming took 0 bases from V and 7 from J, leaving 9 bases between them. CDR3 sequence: CASSLAQVREAFF. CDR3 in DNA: TGTGCCAGCAGCTTAGCGCAAGTGCGTGAAGCTTTCTTT.

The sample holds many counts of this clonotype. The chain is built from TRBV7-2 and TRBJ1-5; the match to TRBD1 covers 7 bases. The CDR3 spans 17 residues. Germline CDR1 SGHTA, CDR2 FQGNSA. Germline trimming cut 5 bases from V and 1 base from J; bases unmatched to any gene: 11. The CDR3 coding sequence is TGTGCCAGCAGCCCCTGGACAGGATTCGCCAGCAATCAGCCCCAGCATTTT. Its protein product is CASSPWTGFASNQPQHF.

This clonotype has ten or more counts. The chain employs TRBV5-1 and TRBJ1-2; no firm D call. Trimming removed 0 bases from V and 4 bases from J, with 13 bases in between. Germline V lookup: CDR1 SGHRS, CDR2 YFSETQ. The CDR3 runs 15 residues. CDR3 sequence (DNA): TGCGCCAGCAGCTTGGAACCGGTCACCGGCTATGGCTACACCTTC. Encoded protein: CASSLEPVTGYGYTF. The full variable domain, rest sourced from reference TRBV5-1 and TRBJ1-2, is KAGVTQTPRYLIKTRGQQVTLSCSPISGHRSVSWYQQTPGQGLQFLFEYFSETQRNKGNFPGRFSGRQFSNSRSEMNVSTLELGDSALYLCASSLEPVTGYGYTFGSGTRLTVV.

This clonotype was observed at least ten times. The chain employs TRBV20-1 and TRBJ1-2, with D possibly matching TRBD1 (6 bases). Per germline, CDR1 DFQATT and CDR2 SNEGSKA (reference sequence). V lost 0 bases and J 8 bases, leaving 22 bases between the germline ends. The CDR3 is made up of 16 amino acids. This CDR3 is CSARDVGGGPIRGYTF. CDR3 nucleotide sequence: TGCAGTGCTAGAGATGTGGGGGGCGGCCCTATCCGGGGCTACACCTTC.

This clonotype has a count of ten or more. The CDR3 sequence: CASSVRGTENIQYF. Written as DNA, the CDR3 is TGCGCCAGCAGCGTGAGGGGGACCGAAAACATTCAGTACTTC. The rearrangement uses TRBV5-1 and TRBJ2-4; D might be TRBD1 (6 bases). CDR1 and CDR2 from the germline V gene are SGHRS and YFSETQ. V gave up 4 bases and J gave up 5 bases, with 13 bases separating them. The CDR3 sequence is 14 residues long.

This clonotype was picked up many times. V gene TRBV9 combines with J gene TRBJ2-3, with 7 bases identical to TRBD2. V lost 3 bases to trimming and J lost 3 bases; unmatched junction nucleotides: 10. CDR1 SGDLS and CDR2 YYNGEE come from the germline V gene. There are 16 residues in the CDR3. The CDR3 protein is CASSASWAGETDTQYF. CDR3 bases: TGTGCCAGCAGCGCCTCGTGGGCGGGGGAGACAGATACGCAGTATTTT.

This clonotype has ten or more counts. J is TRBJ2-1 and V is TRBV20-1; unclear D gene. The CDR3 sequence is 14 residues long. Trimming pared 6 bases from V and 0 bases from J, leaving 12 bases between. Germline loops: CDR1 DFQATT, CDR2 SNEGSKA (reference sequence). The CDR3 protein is CSANSRSSYNEQFF. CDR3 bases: TGCAGTGCCAATAGCAGGAGCTCCTACAATGAGCAGTTCTTC.

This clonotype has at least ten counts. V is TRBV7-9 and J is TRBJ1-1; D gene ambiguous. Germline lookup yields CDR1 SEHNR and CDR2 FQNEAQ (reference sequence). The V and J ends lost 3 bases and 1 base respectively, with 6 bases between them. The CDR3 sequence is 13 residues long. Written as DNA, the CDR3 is TGTGCCAGCAGCTTCGCAGCGAACACTGAAGCTTTCTTT. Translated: CASSFAANTEAFF.

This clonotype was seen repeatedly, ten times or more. CDR3 coding DNA: TGTGCCAGCCAAAGGATTAGGGACTCTTGGGGGTACACCTTC. Amino acid sequence: CASQRIRDSWGYTF. This sequence joins TRBV6-1 and TRBJ1-2; weak D call: TRBD1 (5 bases). Germline-derived CDR1 and CDR2 are MNHNS and SASEGT. The CDR3 loop spans 14 amino acids. The V end lost 8 bases, the J end lost 11 bases, and 24 bases lay between the germline ends.

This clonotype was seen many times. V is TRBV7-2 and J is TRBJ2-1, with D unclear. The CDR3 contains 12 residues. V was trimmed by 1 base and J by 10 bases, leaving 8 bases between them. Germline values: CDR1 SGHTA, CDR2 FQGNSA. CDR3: CASSLGWPEQFF. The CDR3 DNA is TGTGCCAGCAGCTTAGGGTGGCCGGAGCAGTTCTTC.

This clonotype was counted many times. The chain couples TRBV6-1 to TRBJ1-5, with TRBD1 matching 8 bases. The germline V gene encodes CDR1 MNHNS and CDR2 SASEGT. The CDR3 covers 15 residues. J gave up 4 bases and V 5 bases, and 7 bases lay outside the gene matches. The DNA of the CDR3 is TGTGCCAGCAGTAGCGGACAGGGACCTAATCAGCCCCAGCATTTT. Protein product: CASSSGQGPNQPQHF.